Below are 5 T cell receptor beta chains sequenced from a single sample in a study of blood T cells in healthy people across ages. A second PCR, run for about 6 to 11 cycles, used a sample-barcoded 5' primer plus a J-beta primer mix. From the 5' RACE reads, TCRdb called clonotypes with MiXCR, one entry per CDR3 protein. Of over 1,500,000 distinct CDR3 sequences in the sample, around 48% were seen once. Sequencing input: blood. The origin of the receptors is a middle-aged woman in good health.

The chain is built from TRBV18 and TRBJ2-1; D is perhaps TRBD1 (6 bases). Germline CDR1 KGHSH, CDR2 LQKENI. This CDR3 is 17 amino acids long. The V gene lost 3 bases and the J gene lost 0 bases, with 15 bases spanning the gap. The CDR3 loop reads CASSPKGHPSSYNEQFF. The CDR3, as DNA: TGTGCCAGCTCACCGAAGGGACACCCAAGCTCCTACAATGAGCAGTTCTTC.

This clonotype showed up just a few times. The CDR3 nucleotides are TGTGCCAGCAGCTCGACGTCTAGCGGGGGGGCCAGGGAGGCTACGCAGTATTTT. Protein: CASSSTSSGGAREATQYF. The rearrangement joins TRBV7-2 to TRBJ2-3; TRBD2 matches 12 bases. The CDR3 is made up of 18 amino acids. In germline, CDR1 is SGHTA, CDR2 FQGNSA. The V and J ends lost 4 bases and 8 bases, in that order; junction bases with no gene match: 16.

The chain employs TRBV5-6 and TRBJ2-7; TRBD1 is a possible D gene (6 bases). V gave up 0 bases and J gave up 5 bases, with 12 bases separating them. There are 14 residues in the CDR3. Germline CDR1 is SGHDT and CDR2 is YYEEEE. CDR3 DNA sequence: TGTGCCAGCAGCTTGGGGTCAGGGGACGACGAGCAGTACTTC. Its protein is CASSLGSGDDEQYF.

V usage is TRBV15 and J usage is TRBJ1-2; a weak D match, TRBD1 (6 bases). Germline loops: CDR1 LNHNV, CDR2 YYDKDF (reference sequence). The CDR3 has 18 residues. V shed 0 bases and J shed 2 bases, with 19 bases lying between them. The DNA for the CDR3 is TGTGCCACCAGCAGAGAAAGGAACAAGGGGGAACTGAACTATGGCTACACCTTC. Translation: CATSRERNKGELNYGYTF.

This clonotype appeared once. A clone one base away is much larger, so this may be a read error. V usage is TRBV2 and J usage is TRBJ2-3; D remains unclear. Germline V gene sequence: CDR1 SNHLY, CDR2 FYNNEI. The CDR3 is 12 amino acids. CDR3 amino acids: CASSPITDTRYF. The CDR3 DNA reads TGTGCCAGCAGCCCCATCACAGATACGCGGTATTTT.